Shown below are 25 T cell receptor beta chains from a single sample sequenced in a study of T cells in Graves' hyperthyroidism and ophthalmopathy. RNA transcripts yielded amplified TCR beta CDR3 regions. HTBI primers were the set used in a first-round RT-PCR of the TCR CDR3. TCRdb passed the multiplex PCR reads through MiXCR, listing each CDR3 protein once. The sample holds hundreds of thousands of distinct CDR3 sequences; 35% to 40% are singletons and the top ten take roughly 8.3%. Material for sequencing was blood. The receptor set was obtained from a man between 18 and 35 years old with Graves' hyperthyroidism.

The V gene is TRBV20-1, the J gene TRBJ2-2; no definite D call. V was pared by 8 bases and J by 6 bases, with 16 bases between. The CDR3 totals 13 residues. Germline V gene data show CDR1 as DFQATT and CDR2 as SNEGSKA (reference sequence). CDR3 in amino acids: CSQTGPRAGELFF. CDR3 coding DNA: TGCAGTCAGACCGGGCCTCGGGCCGGGGAGCTGTTTTTT.

This clonotype was seen once. This chain connects TRBV2 to TRBJ1-2; D is unclear. The CDR3 runs to 11 residues. Trimming took 6 bases from V and 6 from J, leaving 8 bases between them. CDR1 is SNHLY, CDR2 FYNNEI, per germline. This CDR3 reads CASSFYDGYTF. As DNA, the CDR3 is TGTGCCAGCAGCTTTTACGATGGCTACACCTTC. The full variable domain, completed using reference TRBV2 and TRBJ1-2, is EPEVTQTPSHQVTQMGQEVILRCVPISNHLYFYWYRQILGQKVEFLVSFYNNEISEKSEIFDDQFSVERPDGSNFTLKIRSTKLEDSAMYFCASSFYDGYTFGSGTRLTVV.

The V gene is TRBV7-2, the J gene TRBJ2-7, with TRBD2 matching 9 bases. Per the germline V gene, CDR1 is SGHTA and CDR2 is FQGNSA. The CDR3 runs 13 residues. Losses at the gene ends were 4 bases for V and 4 bases for J; bases not matched to a gene: 2. CDR3 DNA: TGTGCCAGCAGCTGTGCGGGGGGGTACGAGCAGTACTTC. Translated: CASSCAGGYEQYF.

This clonotype was seen a handful of times. This rearrangement joins TRBV10-3 to TRBJ2-3; 8 nucleotides align to TRBD2. The V gene's germline CDR1 is ENHRY and CDR2 SYGVKD. Unmatched junction bases numbered 7, after V lost 6 bases and J lost 2 bases. CDR3 size: 15 residues. The CDR3 loop is CAIRGERETTDTQYF. In nucleotides, the CDR3 is TGTGCCATCAGGGGCGAGCGGGAGACCACAGATACGCAGTATTTT.

The genes are TRBV20-1 and TRBJ2-5; tentative D call: TRBD2 (5 bases). The ends were cut back, 6 bases at V and 2 bases at J, with 7 bases in the middle. Germline assignment: CDR1 DFQATT and CDR2 SNEGSKA (reference sequence). The CDR3 length is 11 residues. For the CDR3, the DNA is TGCAGTGCGGAGGTACAAGAGACCCAGTACTTC. Translated: CSAEVQETQYF.

In the case of this clonotype: Since a much larger clone is just one base distant, this may be a read error. The V and J genes are TRBV19 and TRBJ1-5; 8 nucleotides align to TRBD1. Germline loops: CDR1 LNHDA, CDR2 SQIVND (reference sequence). Trimming removed 11 bases from V and 11 bases from J; junction bases left unmatched: 8. The CDR3 loop spans 11 amino acids. The CDR3 nucleotides are TGTGCCGCCGATGACAGGGGAGCCCAGCATTTT. It yields the protein CAADDRGAQHF.

The sample holds many counts of this clonotype. The chain carries TRBV9 and TRBJ2-2, with a possible D match to TRBD2 (5 bases). The V gene lost 3 bases and the J gene lost 0 bases, with 12 bases spanning the gap. The CDR3 is made up of 16 amino acids. Germline V gene sequence: CDR1 SGDLS, CDR2 YYNGEE. The CDR3 DNA is TGTGCCAGCAGCGGTAGCGCCAGGTCGAACACCGGGGAGCTGTTTTTT. Its translation is CASSGSARSNTGELFF.

For this clonotype: It may be a read error: a sequence one base away is much more abundant. The CDR3 carries no conserved terminal phenylalanine or tryptophan, so it likely arises from a read error. The chain links TRBV2 to TRBJ1-5; possible D gene TRBD1, 5 bases. Germline values: CDR1 SNHLY, CDR2 FYNNEI. There are 13 residues in the CDR3. V was shortened by 1 base and J by 5 bases, with 6 bases between the two germline ends. The CDR3 DNA reads TGTGCCAGCAGTGAAGGAGGGGATCAGCCCCAGCATTTA. Translating it yields CASSEGGDQPQHL.

Notes on this clonotype: This may come from a read error, since a much larger clone is one base off. The CDR3 carries no conserved terminal phenylalanine or tryptophan, so it likely arises from a read error. The chain uses TRBV12-3 or TRBV12-4 and TRBJ1-1; D gene ambiguous. The V end was cut by 5 bases, the J end by 4 bases, with 8 bases between. CDR3 length equals 12 residues. The CDR3 protein is CASSTTRTEAFS. The CDR3 DNA follows: TGTGCCAGCAGTACCACTCGCACTGAAGCTTTCTCT.

The chain is built from TRBV9 and TRBJ1-6; TRBD1 matches at 7 bases. CDR1 is SGDLS and CDR2 is YYNGEE in the germline V gene. The CDR3 has 14 residues. Unmatched junction bases numbered 5, after V lost 3 bases and J lost 8 bases. Here the CDR3 DNA reads TGTGCCAGCAGCGAGACAGGGATTGATTCACCCCTCCACTTT. It specifies CASSETGIDSPLHF.

This clonotype was recorded many times. The genes are TRBV29-1 and TRBJ2-2, with TRBD2 matching 9 bases. Losses at the gene ends were 7 bases for V and 7 bases for J; bases not matched to a gene: 4. CDR3 length equals 12 residues. The V gene's germline CDR1 is SQVTM and CDR2 ANQGSEA. The chain's CDR3 is CSGAGGGGELFF. In DNA, the CDR3 is TGCAGCGGAGCGGGGGGCGGCGGGGAGCTGTTTTTT.

This clonotype has just one count. V is TRBV10-3 and J is TRBJ2-7; tentatively, D is TRBD1 or TRBD2 (6 bases each). Germline CDR1 reads ENHRY; CDR2 reads SYGVKD. CDR3 length: 14 amino acids. The ends were cut back, 4 bases at V and 5 bases at J, with 15 bases in the middle. CDR3 nucleotides: TGTGCCATCAGTGCTAGAGGGGGGAGGAACGAGCAGTACTTC. Protein sequence: CAISARGGRNEQYF.

This clonotype was picked up many times. The chain joins TRBV9 to TRBJ1-1; D is possibly TRBD1 (6 bases). V dropped 0 bases and J dropped 0 bases, with 9 bases sitting between them. The CDR3 extends over 15 amino acids. Germline lookup yields CDR1 SGDLS and CDR2 YYNGEE. The CDR3 reads CASSVDGQLNTEAFF. The CDR3 DNA is TGTGCCAGCAGCGTAGACGGACAGCTGAACACTGAAGCTTTCTTT.

The chain carries TRBV3-1 and TRBJ2-5; the D is unclear. Germline loops: CDR1 LGHDT, CDR2 YNNKEL (reference sequence). V shed 3 bases and J shed 9 bases, with 11 bases lying between them. The CDR3 totals 12 residues. CDR3 region: CASSQGGRAQYF. In nucleotides, the CDR3 is TGTGCCAGCAGCCAGGGTGGTCGGGCCCAGTACTTC.

The chain uses TRBV7-3 and TRBJ2-5; 10 nucleotides agree with TRBD1. Germline V gene data show CDR1 as SGHTA and CDR2 as FQGTGA. This CDR3 region has 15 residues. V gave up 4 bases and J gave up 5 bases; unmatched junction bases: 7. CDR3 DNA sequence: TGTGCCAGCAGCTCCGGGACAGGGGTCGTGGAGACCCAGTACTTC. It is translated as CASSSGTGVVETQYF.

This clonotype was seen a handful of times. The chain joins TRBV29-1 to TRBJ1-1, with D perhaps TRBD1 (6 bases). The length of the CDR3 is 13 residues. Trimming took 4 bases from V and 4 from J, leaving 13 bases between them. From germline, CDR1 is SQVTM and CDR2 ANQGSEA. CDR3: CSVARGTGTEAFF. DNA for the CDR3: TGCAGCGTTGCTAGGGGGACGGGCACTGAAGCTTTCTTT.

This clonotype has at least ten counts. The rearrangement links TRBV7-9 to TRBJ2-5; 10 bases are a match to TRBD2. CDR1 and CDR2 (germline): SEHNR, FQNEAQ (reference sequence). Trimming at V came to 2 bases and at J to 4 bases, leaving 4 bases not matched to a gene. The CDR3 runs to 15 residues. This CDR3 is CASSLPGLARETQYF. CDR3 coding DNA: TGTGCCAGCAGCTTACCGGGACTAGCGAGAGAGACCCAGTACTTC.

The chain recombines TRBV7-9 with TRBJ2-7; D may correspond to TRBD1 or TRBD2 (5 bases each). The V and J ends lost 4 bases and 1 base respectively, with 17 bases between them. The CDR3 loop spans 16 amino acids. CDR1 is SEHNR and CDR2 is FQNEAQ in the germline V gene (reference sequence). CDR3 region: CASSSEVGTASYEQYF. CDR3 DNA: TGTGCCAGCAGCTCGGAGGTAGGGACCGCGTCCTACGAGCAGTACTTC.

The chain couples TRBV20-1 to TRBJ2-5, with TRBD2 as a possible D gene (6 bases). CDR3 length equals 14 residues. Germline-derived CDR1 and CDR2 are DFQATT and SNEGSKA (reference sequence). V was trimmed by 4 bases and J by 0 bases, leaving 12 bases between them. Here the CDR3 reads CSATSRGYQETQYF. The CDR3 bases are TGCAGTGCTACTTCACGGGGGTACCAAGAGACCCAGTACTTC.

This sequence joins TRBV10-2 and TRBJ1-2; D gene unclear. V was shortened by 0 bases and J by 5 bases, with 7 bases between the two germline ends. This CDR3 has 13 residues. Per the germline V gene, CDR1 is WSHSY and CDR2 is SAAADI. CDR3 amino acids: CASSESTGYGYTF. CDR3 nucleotide sequence: TGCGCCAGCAGTGAGTCCACGGGGTATGGCTACACCTTC.

This clonotype was counted many times. V usage is TRBV15 and J usage is TRBJ2-2; D not resolved. This CDR3 spans 15 amino acids. Trimming left V 1 base short and J 0 bases short, with 6 bases between. The germline CDR1 and CDR2 sequences are LNHNV and YYDKDF (reference sequence). CDR3 protein: CATSRGYTNTGELFF. The CDR3 nucleotides are TGTGCCACCAGCAGAGGCTACACGAACACCGGGGAGCTGTTTTTT.

This chain joins TRBV7-9 and TRBJ2-7; 7 nucleotides match TRBD1. J gave up 3 bases and V 4 bases, and 12 bases lay outside the gene matches. Germline CDR1 SEHNR, CDR2 FQNEAQ (reference sequence). The CDR3 extends over 16 amino acids. The CDR3 coding sequence is TGTGCCAGCAGCTCAACCGGGACAGCAGCCTACTACGAGCAGTACTTC. This translates into CASSSTGTAAYYEQYF. Full variable domain (missing parts from reference TRBV7-9 and TRBJ2-7): DTGVSQNPRHKITKRGQNVTFRCDPISEHNRLYWYRQTLGQGPEFLTYFQNEAQLEKSRLLSDRFSAERPKGSFSTLEIQRTEQGDSAMYLCASSSTGTAAYYEQYFGPGTRLTVT.

This clonotype was detected only a few times. The chain links TRBV9 to TRBJ1-1; possible D gene TRBD1, 5 bases. The V end was cut by 0 bases, the J end by 9 bases, with 18 bases between. This CDR3 is 15 amino acids long. Germline assignment: CDR1 SGDLS and CDR2 YYNGEE. The DNA for the CDR3 is TGTGCCAGCAGCGTAGAGCAGGGTCAGGGTGTAAAAGCTTTCTTT. Translation gives CASSVEQGQGVKAFF.

This clonotype was detected only a few times. J is TRBJ2-3 and V is TRBV20-1, with D tentatively TRBD1 (5 bases). Between the trimmed V and J ends, which lost 4 bases and 3 bases, there was a span of 5 bases. Germline V CDR1 and CDR2: DFQATT, SNEGSKA (reference sequence). The CDR3 has 11 amino acids. CDR3 in amino acids: CSATGTDTQYF. For the CDR3, the DNA is TGCAGTGCTACAGGGACAGATACGCAGTATTTT.

Comment on this clonotype: Just one base apart from a much larger clone, this may be a read error. This chain links TRBV20-1 with TRBJ1-5; D might be TRBD1 (5 bases). The CDR3 has 14 residues. From germline, CDR1 is DFQATT and CDR2 SNEGSKA (reference sequence). The germline V and J ends were trimmed by 6 bases and 0 bases, with 12 bases remaining between them. The CDR3 DNA reads TGCAGTGCGTTGGACATAAGTAGCAATCAGCCCCAGCATTTT. Its translation: CSALDISSNQPQHF.